The 11 T cell receptor beta chains given below trace back to one sample, sequenced in a study of control samples from healthy donors and cancer patients. The table came from immunoSEQ multiplex PCR; TCRdb's copy has only in-frame clones and leaves some out. The sample has approximately 190,000 clones, around 90% seen once; the top ten hold over 1.5%. The material sequenced was blood. Receptor source: a man aged 30 to 45 in good health.

This rearrangement joins TRBV7-9 to TRBJ1-3; D perhaps matches TRBD1 (6 bases). CDR1 and CDR2 from the germline V gene are SEHNR and FQNEAQ (reference sequence). The CDR3 totals 16 residues. With 9 bases removed from V and 3 bases from J, the gap between germline ends came to 21 bases. The CDR3 nucleotides are TGTGCCAGGTACCGGGACACCAAAATCGGTGGAAACACCATATATTTT. It codes for CARYRDTKIGGNTIYF.

The CDR3 spells CASSLVQPQHF. The CDR3 region has the DNA TGCGCCAGCAGCTTGGTCCAGCCCCAGCATTTT. This chain uses TRBV5-1 with TRBJ1-5, with D uncertain. This CDR3 comprises 11 residues. Germline assignment: CDR1 SGHRS and CDR2 YFSETQ. V was pared by 0 bases and J by 7 bases, with 2 bases between.

This chain joins TRBV7-2 and TRBJ1-4, with unresolved D. The CDR3 is made up of 16 amino acids. Germline CDR1 SGHTA, CDR2 FQGNSA. The V and J ends lost 1 base and 8 bases respectively, with 17 bases between them. The CDR3 sequence is CASSLGVFGFDEKLFF. The CDR3 DNA follows: TGTGCCAGCAGCTTAGGAGTTTTCGGATTTGACGAAAAACTGTTTTTT.

This rearrangement joins TRBV30 to TRBJ2-2; a possible D gene is TRBD1 (5 bases). Germline assignment: CDR1 GTSNPN and CDR2 SVGIG (reference sequence). Trimming shortened V by 3 bases and J by 5 bases, and 13 bases separated the two germline ends. The CDR3 extends over 14 amino acids. CDR3 sequence (DNA): TGTGCCTGGAGGGCAGGGCGGCGAACCGGGGAGCTGTTTTTT. Amino acid sequence: CAWRAGRRTGELFF.

In DNA, the CDR3 is TGTGCCACCAGTGATCCGGGCCGCTCCTCCTACGAGCAGTACTTC. It translates to CATSDPGRSSYEQYF. J is TRBJ2-7 and V is TRBV24-1; unclear D gene. Germline values: CDR1 KGHDR, CDR2 SFDVKD. The V gene lost 3 bases and the J gene lost 0 bases, with 11 bases spanning the gap. The CDR3 sequence is 15 residues long.

The chain couples TRBV30 to TRBJ2-3, with D perhaps matching TRBD2 (7 bases). Looked up from germline, CDR1 is GTSNPN and CDR2 is SVGIG (reference sequence). The CDR3 contains 16 residues. The V and J ends lost 1 base and 11 bases respectively, with 25 bases between them. The DNA for the CDR3 is TGTGCCTGGAGTGCAGGTGTGATTGGGGGGGCTTTCGGGCAGTATTTT. Translating it yields CAWSAGVIGGAFGQYF. The whole variable domain, remainder taken from reference TRBV30 and TRBJ2-3, is SQTIHQWPATLVQPVGSPLSLECTVEGTSNPNLYWYRQAAGRGLQLLFYSVGIGQISSEVPQNLSASRPQDRQFILSSKKLLLSDSGFYLCAWSAGVIGGAFGQYFGPGTRLTVL.

The V gene is TRBV7-8, the J gene TRBJ2-3, with D maybe TRBD1 (6 bases). There are 15 residues in the CDR3. The V gene lost 1 base and the J gene lost 0 bases, with 8 bases spanning the gap. The V gene's germline CDR1 is SGHVS and CDR2 FQNEAQ. The CDR3 protein is CASSLVGQSTDTQYF. DNA of the CDR3: TGTGCCAGCAGCTTAGTAGGACAGAGCACAGATACGCAGTATTTT.

The V call is TRBV6-5, the J call TRBJ2-2; D is possibly TRBD1 (6 bases). The CDR3 length is 15 residues. The germline V and J ends were trimmed by 8 bases and 0 bases, with 13 bases remaining between them. CDR1 and CDR2 (germline): MNHEY, SVGAGI. The CDR3 coding sequence is TGTGCCAGCTGGACGGGACATTCGAACACCGGGGAGCTGTTTTTT. Protein sequence: CASWTGHSNTGELFF.

This clone is a singleton in its sample. The rearrangement links TRBV2 to TRBJ1-6, with 10 bases matching TRBD1. The J segment lost 9 bases and the V segment lost 0 bases, leaving 5 bases of the junction unmatched. Germline-derived CDR1 and CDR2 are SNHLY and FYNNEI. The CDR3 covers 16 residues. The CDR3 region has the DNA TGTGCCAGCAGTGAAGCCCGACAGGGGGCAGGTTCACCCCTCCACTTT. This translates into CASSEARQGAGSPLHF.

The rearrangement joins TRBV7-9 to TRBJ2-1, with D maybe TRBD2 (7 bases). Germline CDR1 reads SEHNR; CDR2 reads FQNEAQ (reference sequence). This CDR3 contains 15 residues. V was shortened by 5 bases and J by 7 bases, with 18 bases between the two germline ends. This CDR3 reads CASSRGYGGPNEQFF. The CDR3 coding sequence is TGTGCCAGCAGCCGGGGGTACGGGGGGCCGAATGAGCAGTTCTTC.

The gene calls are TRBV5-1 and TRBJ2-2; TRBD1 matches at 8 bases. This CDR3 region has 17 residues. CDR1 and CDR2 (germline): SGHRS, YFSETQ. V shed 4 bases, J shed 1 base, and the junction held 9 bases outside the gene matches. The CDR3 sequence is CASSLRTGTGNTGELFF. The CDR3 DNA reads as TGCGCCAGCAGCCTAAGGACCGGGACAGGGAACACCGGGGAGCTGTTTTTT.